This TCR beta chain is from a study of shared T cell receptors in the human thymus (dated by TCRdb to about 2021). About the investigation overall: The study examined how the human thymus generates shared, self-reactive T-cell receptor alpha chains.

Library prep was done by the immunoSEQ multiplex PCR assay. Drawn from immuneACCESS, this table holds only the in-frame rearrangements with V and J called that TCRdb kept. Clones are partly lost; checked studies trace under half to an unresolved V gene and leave the rest unexplained. The sample has over 650,000 clones on record, about 89% of them singletons. The ten largest clones add up to roughly 0.0087% of the sample. CDR1 MRHNA and CDR2 SNTAGT were looked up in the germline V gene. Trimming leaves V shorter by 2 bases and J shorter by 3 bases, with the junction holding 2 bases beyond the gene matches. The CDR3 numbers 16 residues from cysteine through phenylalanine. Just CDR3 DNA is preserved here, 48 bases in frame from base 1. With respect to this clone: This receptor's antigen is unknown. No base-level quality is on record; no much larger clone is a single base apart.

The sample also formed part of further work on human thymus T cells. As that second paper reports: Immunologically healthy infants undergoing open corrective cardiac surgery for congenital heart defects in Finland were used as donors. Thymus tissue was collected as surgical resects that were removed during corrective cardiac surgery. Usage of V and J gene segments appeared to be biased in both the thymic and the peripheral blood repertoires. The related research reported highly overlapping thymic TCR repertoires among unrelated individuals. The study described the TCR alpha and beta repertoires in about eight infant thymus samples and a handful of matching peripheral blood samples. The infant donors were roughly 7 to 244 days old, and the cohort included six males and a couple of females. After being mechanically released from the tissue, thymocytes were kept at -70 degrees C in pellets of roughly 10-30 million cells. A QIAsymphony instrument was used to extract genomic DNA from the frozen cell pellets. Using the immunoSEQ multiplex PCR assay, the TCRB and TCRAD loci were amplified from a standardized quantity of quality-controlled genomic DNA. The amplicons spanned the V(D)J region and were long enough to cover the CDR3 and allow V and J genes to be identified. Through the commercial immunoSEQ service, the amplicons were sequenced on an Illumina platform. Primer bias and sequencing errors were corrected using previously described methods, and TCRAD and TCRB definitions followed the IMGT database. Repertoires were analysed with immunoSEQ Analyzer 3.0 and VDJTools, covering basic statistics, V/J segment usage, diversity estimates, rarefaction and pairwise overlap. Diversity was estimated using the Chao1, ChaoE, Efron-Thisted, Shannon and inverse Simpson indices, and was also estimated on datasets down-sampled to the size of the smallest sample. For repertoire overlap, CDR3 nucleotide sequence, V gene and J gene had to match strictly, and clustering was done by Jaccard-based multidimensional scaling. On average, about 810,000 unique TCRB clonotypes were obtained from thymus samples, compared with about 84,000 from blood samples.

The sequence links TRBV6-4 to TRBJ2-3, with TRBD2 matching 13 junction bases. This sequence originates from a boy less than two years old with a congenital heart defect. Donor details come from another sample of the same person, matched by shared clones. Material: thymocytes. The CDR3 sequence is CASSDGTSGATDTQYF. The DNA reads as follows: TGTGCCAGCAGTGACGGGACTAGCGGGGCAACAGATACGCAGTATTTT.